The 2 T cell receptor beta chains presented below share a single source sample, sequenced in a study of shared clonotypes between healthy human individuals. The assay was immunoSEQ multiplex PCR, and TCRdb's table has in-frame clones only and misses some. Among about 480,000 clones listed, about four fifths were seen once. The sequenced material came from PBMCs. These receptors all come from a woman between 35 and 50 years old in good health. Some clones in this sample may be carry-over from other donors' samples.

The chain has TRBV14 and TRBJ1-1; 7 bases are a match to TRBD1. Looked up from germline, CDR1 is SGHDN and CDR2 is FVKESK. The CDR3 contains 13 residues. V trimming: 1 base; J trimming: 11 bases; junction bases outside the gene matches: 7. CDR3 DNA sequence: TGTGCCAGCAGCCAAGGGGCAGGGGGGAGTGCTTTCTTT. Its translation: CASSQGAGGSAFF.

This clone was counted only a few times. The V gene is TRBV19, the J gene TRBJ1-1; D uncertain. The V gene's germline CDR1 is LNHDA and CDR2 SQIVND (reference sequence). This CDR3 region has 14 residues. The ends were cut back, 6 bases at V and 1 base at J, with 12 bases in the middle. CDR3 in DNA: TGTGCCAGTAGGCCACAGTCCAGGAACACTGAAGCTTTCTTT. It is translated as CASRPQSRNTEAFF. The whole variable domain, remainder taken from reference TRBV19 and TRBJ1-1, is DGGITQSPKYLFRKEGQNVTLSCEQNLNHDAMYWYRQDPGQGLRLIYYSQIVNDFQKGDIAEGYSVSREKKESFPLTVTSAQKNPTAFYLCASRPQSRNTEAFFGQGTRLTVV.